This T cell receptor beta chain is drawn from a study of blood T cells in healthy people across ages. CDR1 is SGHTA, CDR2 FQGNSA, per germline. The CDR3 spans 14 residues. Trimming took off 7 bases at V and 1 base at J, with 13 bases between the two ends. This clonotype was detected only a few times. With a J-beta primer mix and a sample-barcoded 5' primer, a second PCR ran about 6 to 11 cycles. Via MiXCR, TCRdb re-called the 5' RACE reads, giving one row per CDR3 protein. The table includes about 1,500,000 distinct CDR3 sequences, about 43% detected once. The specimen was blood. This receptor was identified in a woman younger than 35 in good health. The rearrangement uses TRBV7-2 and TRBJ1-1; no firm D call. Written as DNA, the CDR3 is TGTGCCAGCATCCAGACTGGGAAGAACACTGAAGCTTTCTTT. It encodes CASIQTGKNTEAFF.